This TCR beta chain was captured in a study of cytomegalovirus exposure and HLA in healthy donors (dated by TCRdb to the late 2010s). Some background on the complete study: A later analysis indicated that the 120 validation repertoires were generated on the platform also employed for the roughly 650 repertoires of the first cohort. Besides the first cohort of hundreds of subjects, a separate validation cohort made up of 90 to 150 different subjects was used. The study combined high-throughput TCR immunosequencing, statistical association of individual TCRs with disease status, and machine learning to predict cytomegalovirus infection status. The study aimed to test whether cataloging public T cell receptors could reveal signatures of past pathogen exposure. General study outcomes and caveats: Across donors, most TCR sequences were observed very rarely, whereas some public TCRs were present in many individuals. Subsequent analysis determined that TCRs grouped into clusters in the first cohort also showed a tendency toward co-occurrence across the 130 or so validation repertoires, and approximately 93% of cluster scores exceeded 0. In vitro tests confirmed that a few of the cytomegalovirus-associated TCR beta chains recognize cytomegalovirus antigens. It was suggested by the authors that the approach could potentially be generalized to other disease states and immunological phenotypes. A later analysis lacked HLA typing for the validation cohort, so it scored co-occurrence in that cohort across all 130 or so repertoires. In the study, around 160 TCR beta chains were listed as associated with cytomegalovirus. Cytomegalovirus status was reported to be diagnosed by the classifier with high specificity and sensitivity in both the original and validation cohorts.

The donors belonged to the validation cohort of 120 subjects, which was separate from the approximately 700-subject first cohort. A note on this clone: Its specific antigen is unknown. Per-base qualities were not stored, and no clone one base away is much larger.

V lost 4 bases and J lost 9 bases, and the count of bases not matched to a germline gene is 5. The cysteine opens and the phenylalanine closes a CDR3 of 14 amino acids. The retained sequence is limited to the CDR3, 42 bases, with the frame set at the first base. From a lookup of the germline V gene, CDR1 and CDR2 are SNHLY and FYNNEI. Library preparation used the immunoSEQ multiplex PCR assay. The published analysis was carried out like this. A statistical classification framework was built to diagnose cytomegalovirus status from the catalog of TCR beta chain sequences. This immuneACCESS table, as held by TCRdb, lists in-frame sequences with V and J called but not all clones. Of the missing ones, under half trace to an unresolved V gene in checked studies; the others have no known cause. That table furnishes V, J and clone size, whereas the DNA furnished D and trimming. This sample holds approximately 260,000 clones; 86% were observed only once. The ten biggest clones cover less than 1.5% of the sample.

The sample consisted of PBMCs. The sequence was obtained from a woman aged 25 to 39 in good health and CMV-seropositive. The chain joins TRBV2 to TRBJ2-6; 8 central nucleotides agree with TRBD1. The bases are TGTGCCAGCAGTGTGGACAGGGTGGTCAACGTCCTGACTTTC. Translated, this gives CASSVDRVVNVLTF.